This TCR beta chain was identified during a study of T cell responses to AZD1222 COVID-19 vaccine (dated by TCRdb to the early 2020s). At the level of the whole study: TCR sequencing was performed for over 230 trial participants, of whom around 210 were given two doses of AZD1222 and approximately 25 were given two doses of MenACWY control vaccine. Enrollment into the trials was organized by age into subgroups of 18-55, 56-69 and 70-plus years, and those subgroups contained about 160, 30 and 59 TCR-sequenced participants, respectively. On the study overall, not on this receptor specifically: Participants were mostly white British and included more females than males, and it was suggested by the authors that clonal diversity may have been underestimated. Conclusions about previously exposed vaccinees are limited, since just five or six AZD1222 recipients were seropositive for SARS-CoV-2 at baseline. Nearly half of unique spike-specific TCRs reportedly recognized epitopes outside regions mutated in the B.1.351 and B.1.1.7 variants. The vaccine-associated CD4 TCRs covered the entire spike protein, and the dominant responses fell in regions 160-218 and 743-854. Because no day 14 peak-response samples were available, the repertoires could be characterized only after the peak T cell response. The 56-69-year group was small, and its depth increase did not reach significance, likely because of low power. A significant rise in spike-specific TCR breadth and depth was observed after two AZD1222 doses relative to day 0 and relative to MenACWY recipients.

The CDR3 has 11 amino acids, counting the end cysteine and phenylalanine. Only the CDR3 region is kept as DNA, spanning 33 bases read in frame from base 1. In the germline V gene (reference sequence), CDR1 corresponds to SEHNR and CDR2 to FQNEAQ. Explained via the paper, the time point label denotes: about 28 days (+/-7) after the second vaccine dose. AZD1222 recipients given second doses at about 4 weeks or at about 12 weeks were pooled, since spike-specific TCR depth and breadth were not found to differ between the two schedules. Vaccinee samples were obtained from the UK trials COV001 and COV002, which included a single-blind randomized controlled phase 2/3 trial of AZD1222 (ChAdOx1 nCoV-19) in healthy adults. Trial participant PBMC samples were collected at day 0 and day 28 after the second dose for TCRbeta chain sequencing. The CDR3 regions of human TCRbeta chains were subjected to immunosequencing. On the study's bioinformatics: TCRs in the repertoires were compared against a reference library of SARS-CoV-2-specific TCRs that had been generated with the MIRA antigen-specificity platform. Breadth was defined as the fraction of unique TCRs that were SARS-CoV-2-associated, and depth was defined as the fraction of total T cells that were SARS-CoV-2-associated. Using the MIRA data, each spike-specific TCR was mapped to the spike region that the TCR reacts to and placed in a CD4 or CD8 class. Log10-transformed breadth and depth values were compared by one-way ANOVA with Sidak's multiple comparisons tests. In its TCRdb copy, this immuneACCESS table keeps in-frame sequences only and misses some clones. Where compared with another copy, unresolved V genes explain less than half of these, and the others have no known cause. The V and J calls and clone size come from that table; D and trimming were worked out from the DNA. In all, the sample holds over 130,000 clones, and roughly nine tenths of those were seen once. The top ten hold approximately 4.3% of the sample.

This clone appeared a single time. No antigen is known for it. A read error may account for a junction end that differs from germline. Here the sequenced sample was peripheral blood, taken 28 days after the second AZD1222 dose. The chain is encoded by TRBV7-9 joined to TRBJ1-1, with 8 bases in between that match TRBD1. The receptor was isolated from an adult who received the AZD1222 COVID-19 vaccine. Here the CDR3 is given as CASSLRTGCTF. The nucleotides read TGTGCCAGCAGCCTTCGGACAGGGTGTACCTTT. With the rest looked up from the reference TRBV7-9 and TRBJ1-1 genes rather than sequenced, the full variable domain is DTGVSQNPRHKITKRGQNVTFRCDPISEHNRLYWYRQTLGQGPEFLTYFQNEAQLEKSRLLSDRFSAERPKGSFSTLEIQRTEQGDSAMYLCASSLRTGCTFGQGTRLTVV.